The rows below give T cell receptor beta chains drawn from one sample of a study of blood T cell repertoires in COVID-19. Generated by immunoSEQ multiplex PCR, the TCRdb table keeps only in-frame clones and is missing some. The table includes about 18,000 clones, around 87% detected once. The sequenced sample consisted of peripheral blood. These receptors originate from a man aged 45-65 years with active COVID-19. CDR3s include the opening cysteine and the closing phenylalanine or tryptophan. D genes are given only for firm matches.

d_gene: -; len: 13; j_gene: TRBJ1-1; v_gene: TRBV7-2; CDR3aa: CASRPQGTAEAFF; CDR3nt: TGTGCCAGCAGACCACAGGGTACAGCTGAAGCTTTCTTT
d_gene: -; len: 14; j_gene: TRBJ2-5; v_gene: TRBV7-9; CDR3aa: CASSSRTDQETQYF; CDR3nt: TGTGCCAGCAGCTCGCGGACAGACCAAGAGACCCAGTACTTC
d_gene: TRBD2; len: 15; j_gene: TRBJ2-1; v_gene: TRBV6-4; CDR3aa: CASSLLAGGFNEQFF; CDR3nt: TGTGCCAGCAGTTTACTAGCGGGAGGGTTCAATGAGCAGTTCTTC
d_gene: -; len: 15; j_gene: TRBJ1-5; v_gene: TRBV28; CDR3aa: CASSLPSYSNQPQHF; CDR3nt: TGTGCCAGCAGTTTACCCAGTTATAGCAATCAGCCCCAGCATTTT
d_gene: -; len: 16; j_gene: TRBJ2-7; v_gene: TRBV4-3; CDR3aa: CASSQDMNMFSYEQYF; CDR3nt: TGCGCCAGCAGCCAAGATATGAACATGTTCTCCTACGAGCAGTACTTC
d_gene: -; len: 15; j_gene: TRBJ1-6; v_gene: TRBV7-2; CDR3aa: CASSRGAPREGPLHF; CDR3nt: TGTGCCAGCAGCCGCGGAGCCCCCAGGGAGGGGCCCCTCCACTTT
d_gene: -; len: 13; j_gene: TRBJ1-1; v_gene: TRBV11-3; CDR3aa: CASLSRAHTEAFF; CDR3nt: TGTGCCAGCCTATCCCGAGCGCACACTGAAGCTTTCTTT
d_gene: TRBD2; len: 16; j_gene: TRBJ2-1; v_gene: TRBV7-2; CDR3aa: CASSLDRLAWGDEQFF; CDR3nt: TGTGCCAGCAGCTTAGACCGACTAGCCTGGGGCGATGAGCAGTTCTTC
d_gene: -; len: 14; j_gene: TRBJ2-2; v_gene: TRBV7-3; CDR3aa: CASSPQDSTGELFF; CDR3nt: TGTGCCAGCAGCCCCCAAGACAGCACCGGGGAGCTGTTTTTT
d_gene: TRBD2; len: 16; j_gene: TRBJ2-2; v_gene: TRBV5-1; CDR3aa: CASSPSLAGGTGELFF; CDR3nt: TGCGCCAGCAGCCCCTCTCTAGCGGGAGGGACCGGGGAGCTGTTTTTT
d_gene: TRBD1; len: 16; j_gene: TRBJ1-3; v_gene: TRBV9; CDR3aa: CASSARDRGSGNTIYF; CDR3nt: TGTGCCAGCAGCGCCCGGGACAGAGGCTCTGGAAACACCATATATTTT